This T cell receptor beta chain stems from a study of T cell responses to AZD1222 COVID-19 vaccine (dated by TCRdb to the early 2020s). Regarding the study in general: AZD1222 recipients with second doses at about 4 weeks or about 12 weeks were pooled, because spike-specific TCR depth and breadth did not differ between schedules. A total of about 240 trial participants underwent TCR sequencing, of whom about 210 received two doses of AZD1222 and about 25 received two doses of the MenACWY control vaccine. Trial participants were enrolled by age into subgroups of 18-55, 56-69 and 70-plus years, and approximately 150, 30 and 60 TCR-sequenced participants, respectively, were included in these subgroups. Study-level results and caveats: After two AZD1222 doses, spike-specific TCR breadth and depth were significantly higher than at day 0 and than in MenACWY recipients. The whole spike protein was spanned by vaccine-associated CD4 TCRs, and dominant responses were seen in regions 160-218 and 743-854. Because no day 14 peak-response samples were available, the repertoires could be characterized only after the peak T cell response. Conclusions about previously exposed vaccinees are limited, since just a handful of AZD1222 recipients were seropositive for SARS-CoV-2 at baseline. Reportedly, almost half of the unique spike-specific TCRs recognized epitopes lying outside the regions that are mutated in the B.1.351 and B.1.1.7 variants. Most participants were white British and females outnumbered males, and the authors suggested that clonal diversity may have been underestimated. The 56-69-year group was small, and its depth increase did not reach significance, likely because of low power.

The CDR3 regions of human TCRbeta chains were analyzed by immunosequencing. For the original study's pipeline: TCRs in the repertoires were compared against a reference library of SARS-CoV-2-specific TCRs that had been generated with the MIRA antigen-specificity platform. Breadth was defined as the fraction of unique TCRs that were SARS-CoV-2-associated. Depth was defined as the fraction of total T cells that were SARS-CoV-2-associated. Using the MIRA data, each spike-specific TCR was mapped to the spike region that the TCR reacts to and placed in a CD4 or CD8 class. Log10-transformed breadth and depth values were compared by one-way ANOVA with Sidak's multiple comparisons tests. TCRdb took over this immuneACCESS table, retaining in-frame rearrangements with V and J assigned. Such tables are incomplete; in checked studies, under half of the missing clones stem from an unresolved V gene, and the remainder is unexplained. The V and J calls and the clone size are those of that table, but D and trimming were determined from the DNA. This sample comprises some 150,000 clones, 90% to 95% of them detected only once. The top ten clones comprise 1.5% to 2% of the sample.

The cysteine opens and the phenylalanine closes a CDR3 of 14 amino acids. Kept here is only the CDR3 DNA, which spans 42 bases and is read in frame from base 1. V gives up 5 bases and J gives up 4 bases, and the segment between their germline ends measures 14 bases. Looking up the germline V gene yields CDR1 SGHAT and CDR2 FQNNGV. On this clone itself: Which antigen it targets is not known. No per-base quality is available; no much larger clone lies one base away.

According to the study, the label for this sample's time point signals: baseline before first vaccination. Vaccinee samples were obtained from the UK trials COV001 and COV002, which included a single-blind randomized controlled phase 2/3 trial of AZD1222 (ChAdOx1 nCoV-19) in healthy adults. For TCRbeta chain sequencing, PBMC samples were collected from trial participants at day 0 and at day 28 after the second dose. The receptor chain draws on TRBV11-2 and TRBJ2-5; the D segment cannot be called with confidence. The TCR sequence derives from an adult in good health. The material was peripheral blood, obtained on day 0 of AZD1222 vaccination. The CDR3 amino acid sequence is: CASSLGSDPETQYF. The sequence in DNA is TGTGCCAGCAGCCTTGGGTCTGACCCAGAGACCCAGTACTTC.